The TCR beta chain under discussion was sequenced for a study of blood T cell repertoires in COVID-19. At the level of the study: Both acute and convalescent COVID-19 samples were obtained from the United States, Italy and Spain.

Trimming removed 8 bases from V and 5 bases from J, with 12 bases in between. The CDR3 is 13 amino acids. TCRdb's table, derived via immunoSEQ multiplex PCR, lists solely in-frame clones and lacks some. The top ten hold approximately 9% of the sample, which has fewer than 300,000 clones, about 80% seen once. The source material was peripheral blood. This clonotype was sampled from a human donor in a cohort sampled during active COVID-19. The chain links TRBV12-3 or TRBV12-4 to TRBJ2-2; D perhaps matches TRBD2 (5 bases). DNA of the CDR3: TGTGCCAGCGCTTACGGGGTAACCGGGGAGCTGTTTTTT. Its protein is CASAYGVTGELFF.